The 21 T cell receptor beta chains below were found in one sample sequenced in a study of T cell repertoires in cytomegalovirus infection. Each CDR3 protein gets one entry after TCRdb re-called the reads with MiXCR. Of almost 300,000 distinct CDR3 sequences in the sample, about 9.2% were seen once. The sequenced material came from PBMCs. These receptors were obtained from a human donor in good health (CMV status not recorded). Some clones in this sample may be carry-over from other donors' samples.

This clonotype was seen at least ten times. V and J are TRBV7-9 and TRBJ1-2; 7 bases fit TRBD1. J gave up 2 bases and V 5 bases, and 11 bases lay outside the gene matches. Germline V gene lookup returns CDR1 SEHNR and CDR2 FQNEAQ (reference sequence). The CDR3 consists of 16 residues. CDR3 protein: CASSGRARTGNYGYTF. The CDR3 DNA sequence: TGTGCCAGCAGCGGCCGAGCTCGGACAGGCAACTATGGCTACACCTTC.

This clonotype appeared many times. The chain carries TRBV12-3 or TRBV12-4 and TRBJ2-7; 9 positions match TRBD1. J lost 1 base, V lost 6 bases, and 7 bases had no gene match. The CDR3 runs 15 residues. The chain's CDR3 is CASRWTGDRSYEQYF. DNA for the CDR3: TGTGCCAGCAGATGGACAGGGGATCGTTCCTACGAGCAGTACTTC.

This clonotype has at least ten counts. The J gene is TRBJ2-3, the V gene TRBV28; no clear D. Per the germline V gene, CDR1 is MDHEN and CDR2 is SYDVKM. The CDR3 runs 14 residues. Trimming removed 3 bases from V and 1 base from J, with 8 bases in between. The CDR3 reads CASSFLSGTDTQYF. The CDR3 DNA reads as TGTGCCAGCAGTTTCCTATCCGGCACAGATACGCAGTATTTT.

This clonotype was counted only a few times. The V and J genes are TRBV13 and TRBJ2-1; D may be TRBD1 or TRBD2 (7 bases each). CDR1 is PRHDT, CDR2 FYEKMQ, per germline (reference sequence). The V end was cut by 10 bases, the J end by 6 bases, with 16 bases between. The CDR3 spans 13 residues. This chain's CDR3 is CATPPRGGNEQFF. The CDR3 DNA reads as TGTGCCACCCCTCCCAGGGGGGGCAATGAGCAGTTCTTC.

This clonotype is deemed medium-sized. The V and J genes are TRBV7-6 and TRBJ2-5; 12 bases are a match to TRBD1. Looked up from germline, CDR1 is SGHVS and CDR2 is FNYEAQ. The J segment lost 1 base and the V segment lost 6 bases, leaving 6 bases of the junction unmatched. The length of the CDR3 is 16 residues. The CDR3 DNA reads as TGTGCCAGCAGTCGGGGACAGGGGGCGCTCCAAGAGACCCAGTACTTC. It yields the protein CASSRGQGALQETQYF.

This clonotype was recorded at least ten times. The gene calls are TRBV7-2 and TRBJ2-5; 10 positions match TRBD1. J gave up 3 bases and V 4 bases, and 11 bases lay outside the gene matches. The CDR3 loop spans 17 amino acids. Germline lookup yields CDR1 SGHTA and CDR2 FQGNSA. CDR3 bases: TGTGCCAGCAGCTCCGTACCATTGACAGGGGGCGAAGAGACCCAGTACTTC. It codes for CASSSVPLTGGEETQYF. Based on the CDR3 plus reference TRBV7-2 and TRBJ2-5, the full variable domain is GAGVSQSPSNKVTEKGKDVELRCDPISGHTALYWYRQSLGQGLEFLIYFQGNSAPDKSGLPSDRFSAERTGGSVSTLTIQRTQQEDSAVYLCASSSVPLTGGEETQYFGPGTRLLVL.

This clonotype has a count of ten or more. The V gene is TRBV10-3, the J gene TRBJ2-5; the D gene is possibly TRBD2 (6 bases). The CDR3 spans 14 residues. The V and J ends lost 3 bases and 5 bases respectively, with 13 bases between them. Per the germline V gene, CDR1 is ENHRY and CDR2 is SYGVKD. As DNA, the CDR3 is TGTGCCATCAGTGATGGCGGCGGAGGGGAGACCCAGTACTTC. Translation gives CAISDGGGGETQYF.

This clonotype was found many times. This rearrangement joins TRBV2 to TRBJ1-2; 7 nucleotides align to TRBD1. The CDR3 covers 11 residues. After removal of 6 bases from V and 6 bases from J, the junction contained 1 base not matched to a gene. In germline, CDR1 is SNHLY, CDR2 FYNNEI. In DNA, the CDR3 is TGTGCCAGCAGGGACAGGAATGGCTACACCTTC. Translated: CASRDRNGYTF.

This clonotype was observed at least ten times. CDR3 residues: CASRDQSGQPPAPLHF. In DNA, the CDR3 is TGTGCCAGCAGGGATCAGTCGGGACAGCCACCGGCACCCCTCCACTTT. V usage is TRBV6-5 and J usage is TRBJ1-6; 7 nucleotides agree with TRBD1. Germline-derived CDR1 and CDR2 are MNHEY and SVGAGI. V was clipped by 6 bases and J by 11 bases; unmatched bases: 16. The CDR3 covers 16 residues.

This clonotype was observed a handful of times. The chain combines TRBV20-1 with TRBJ2-1, with 12 bases that match TRBD2. The CDR3 is 14 residues long. V shed 6 bases and J 5 bases; nucleotides not matched to a gene: 5. CDR1 is DFQATT, CDR2 SNEGSKA, per germline (reference sequence). The CDR3 spells CSARLAGDHNEQFF. DNA of the CDR3: TGCAGTGCCAGACTAGCGGGGGACCACAATGAGCAGTTCTTC.

V gene TRBV20-1 combines with J gene TRBJ1-1, with a weak D call TRBD1 (5 bases). This CDR3 comprises 13 residues. Trimming took 0 bases from V and 6 from J, leaving 11 bases between them. Germline CDR1 reads DFQATT; CDR2 reads SNEGSKA (reference sequence). This chain's CDR3 is CSARDGGSAEAFF. CDR3 nucleotide sequence: TGCAGTGCTAGAGACGGGGGGAGTGCTGAAGCTTTCTTT.

V gene TRBV3-1 combines with J gene TRBJ2-1, with 7 bases lining up with TRBD2. V lost 5 bases to trimming and J lost 5 bases; unmatched junction nucleotides: 15. Per the germline V gene, CDR1 is LGHDT and CDR2 is YNNKEL (reference sequence). This CDR3 contains 17 residues. CDR3: CASSRAGTGGTNNEQFF. DNA of the CDR3: TGTGCCAGCAGCAGGGCGGGTACGGGGGGTACCAACAATGAGCAGTTCTTC.

This clonotype was picked up many times. This chain links TRBV7-2 with TRBJ2-1; TRBD2 matches at 10 bases. This CDR3 contains 16 residues. Germline trimming cut 4 bases from V and 4 bases from J; bases unmatched to any gene: 7. The germline V gene has CDR1 SGHTA and CDR2 FQGNSA. The CDR3 sequence: CASSSAGGRGYNEQFF. The CDR3 region has the DNA TGTGCCAGCAGCTCAGCGGGGGGGCGGGGGTACAATGAGCAGTTCTTC.

A remark on this clonotype: Being one base from a much bigger clone, this may be a read error. In this CDR3 the conserved last residue, phenylalanine or tryptophan, is missing, so a read error is likely. The rearrangement uses TRBV5-4 and TRBJ2-1, with D perhaps assigned TRBD1 or TRBD2 (5 bases each). The V end was cut by 2 bases, the J end by 4 bases, with 16 bases between. CDR1 is SGHNT and CDR2 is YYREEE in the germline V gene (reference sequence). The CDR3 consists of 16 residues. CDR3 amino acids: CASSFGAGTPYNEQFI. Here the CDR3 DNA reads TGTGCCAGCAGCTTTGGGGCCGGGACCCCTTACAATGAGCAGTTCATC.

This clonotype has ten or more counts. The CDR3 nucleotides are TGCAGTGCTCAGGGACAGGATACCACTGGGCTCCAGCATTTT. Its protein product is CSAQGQDTTGLQHF. This rearrangement joins TRBV20-1 to TRBJ1-5; 8 nucleotides match TRBD1. CDR1 and CDR2 from the germline V gene are DFQATT and SNEGSKA (reference sequence). The CDR3 loop spans 14 amino acids. Losses at the gene ends were 5 bases for V and 12 bases for J; bases not matched to a gene: 15.

The chain employs TRBV5-4 and TRBJ1-2; D unclear. V was clipped by 0 bases and J by 8 bases, with 14 bases between them. The CDR3 covers 14 residues. CDR1 SGHNT and CDR2 YYREEE come from the germline V gene (reference sequence). The CDR3 nucleotides read TGTGCCAGCAGCTTGGTCGGAGGCGACGGAGGCTACACCTTC. The encoded protein is CASSLVGGDGGYTF.

This clonotype was picked up many times. This sequence joins TRBV2 and TRBJ1-1; D is possibly TRBD1 (6 bases). CDR1 SNHLY and CDR2 FYNNEI come from the germline V gene. Trimming left V 6 bases short and J 10 bases short, with 18 bases between. This CDR3 contains 13 residues. This CDR3 reads CASREKGADRAFF. Here the CDR3 DNA reads TGTGCCAGCAGGGAAAAGGGCGCGGACAGAGCTTTCTTT.

Ten or more counts support this clonotype. CDR3 DNA sequence: TGTGCCAGCACTTTTCGGGGGGGAAGCGGGGGAACTGAAGCTTTCTTT. Its protein product is CASTFRGGSGGTEAFF. The gene calls are TRBV7-8 and TRBJ1-1, with TRBD1 as a possible D gene (5 bases). This CDR3 is 16 amino acids long. V dropped 7 bases and J dropped 5 bases, with 23 bases sitting between them. Per the germline V gene, CDR1 is SGHVS and CDR2 is FQNEAQ.

This clonotype was found a few times. The CDR3 DNA follows: TGTGCCAGCAGCCAAGATTGGGAGAGGCAGTTCTTC. It encodes CASSQDWERQFF. The V call is TRBV14, the J call TRBJ2-1, with D possibly being TRBD2 (5 bases). The length of the CDR3 is 12 residues. Trimming left V 0 bases short and J 12 bases short, with 9 bases between. Germline assignment: CDR1 SGHDN and CDR2 FVKESK.

This clonotype came up many times. This chain links TRBV18 with TRBJ2-4; TRBD1 aligns across 10 bases. The V and J ends lost 0 bases and 0 bases, in that order; junction bases with no gene match: 5. The germline V gene has CDR1 KGHSH and CDR2 LQKENI. CDR3 length: 18 amino acids. CDR3 in DNA: TGTGCCAGCTCACCACCGGGACAGGGGATTATAGCCAAAAACATTCAGTACTTC. It yields the protein CASSPPGQGIIAKNIQYF. Using reference TRBV18 and TRBJ2-4 for the parts outside the CDR3, the full variable domain is NAGVMQNPRHLVRRRGQEARLRCSPMKGHSHVYWYRQLPEEGLKFMVYLQKENIIDESGMPKERFSAEFPKEGPSILRIQQVVRGDSAAYFCASSPPGQGIIAKNIQYFGAGTRLSVL.

This clonotype has a count of ten or more. The chain employs TRBV28 and TRBJ1-1; 11 bases match TRBD1. V shed 11 bases and J 3 bases; nucleotides not matched to a gene: 5. Germline CDR1 reads MDHEN; CDR2 reads SYDVKM. This CDR3 contains 13 residues. The CDR3 DNA follows: TGTGCCGGAGAGGGACAGGGGGACACTGAAGCTTTCTTT. Protein sequence: CAGEGQGDTEAFF.